The entry below describes one T cell receptor beta chain. Its antigen is undetermined. This sample was taken from a study of T cell responses to AZD1222 COVID-19 vaccine. Notes on the study in general: At baseline, seropositivity was found in only 6 or 7 AZD1222 recipients.

CDR1 SGHDT and CDR2 YYEEEE come from the germline V gene. This CDR3 contains 16 residues. The V segment lost 4 bases and the J segment 4 bases; nucleotides outside the gene matches: 10. This table comes from immunoSEQ multiplex PCR, and its TCRdb copy is limited to in-frame clones, with some not included. The table records about 120,000 clones, around nine tenths of them present only once. The chain carries TRBV5-6 and TRBJ2-2; TRBD1 matches at 7 bases. This clonotype originated in an adult in good health. The sequences come from peripheral blood, collected on day 0 of AZD1222 vaccination. The CDR3 spells CASSTGTVGGTGELFF. CDR3 in DNA: TGTGCCAGCAGCACTGGGACAGTCGGAGGCACCGGGGAGCTGTTTTTT.